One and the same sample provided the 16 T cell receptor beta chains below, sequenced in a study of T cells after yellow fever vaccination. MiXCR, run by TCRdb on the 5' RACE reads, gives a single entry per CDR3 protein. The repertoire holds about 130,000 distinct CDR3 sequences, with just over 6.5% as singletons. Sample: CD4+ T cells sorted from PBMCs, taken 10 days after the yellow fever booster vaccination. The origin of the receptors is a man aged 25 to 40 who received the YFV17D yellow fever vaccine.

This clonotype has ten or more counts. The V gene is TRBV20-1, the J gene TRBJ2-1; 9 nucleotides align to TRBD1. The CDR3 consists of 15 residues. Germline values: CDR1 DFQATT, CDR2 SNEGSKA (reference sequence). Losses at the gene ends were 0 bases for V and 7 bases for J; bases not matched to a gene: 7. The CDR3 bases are TGCAGTGCTAGAGACCCCGGGACAGGGATGAATGAGCAGTTCTTC. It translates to CSARDPGTGMNEQFF.

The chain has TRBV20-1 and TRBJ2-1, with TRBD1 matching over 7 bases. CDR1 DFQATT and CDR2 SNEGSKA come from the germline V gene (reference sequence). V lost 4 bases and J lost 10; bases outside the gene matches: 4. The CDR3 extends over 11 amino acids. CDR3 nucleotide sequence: TGCAGTGCTACAGGGGGTGGGGAGCAGTTCTTC. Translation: CSATGGGEQFF.

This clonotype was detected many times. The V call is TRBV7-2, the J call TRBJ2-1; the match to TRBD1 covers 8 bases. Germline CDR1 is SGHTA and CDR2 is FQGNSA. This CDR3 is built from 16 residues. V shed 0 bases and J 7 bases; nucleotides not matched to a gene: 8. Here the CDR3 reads CASSLAPGGLRNEQFF. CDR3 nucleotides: TGTGCCAGCAGCTTAGCACCAGGGGGCCTTCGTAATGAGCAGTTCTTC.

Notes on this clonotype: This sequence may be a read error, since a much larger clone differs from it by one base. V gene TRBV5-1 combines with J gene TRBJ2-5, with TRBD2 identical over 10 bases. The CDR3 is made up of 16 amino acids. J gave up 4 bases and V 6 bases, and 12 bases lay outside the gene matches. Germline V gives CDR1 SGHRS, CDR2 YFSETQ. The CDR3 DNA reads TGCGCCAGCACCCTCTTAGCGGGAGGTCCAAGAGAGACCCAGTACTTC. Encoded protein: CASTLLAGGPRETQYF.

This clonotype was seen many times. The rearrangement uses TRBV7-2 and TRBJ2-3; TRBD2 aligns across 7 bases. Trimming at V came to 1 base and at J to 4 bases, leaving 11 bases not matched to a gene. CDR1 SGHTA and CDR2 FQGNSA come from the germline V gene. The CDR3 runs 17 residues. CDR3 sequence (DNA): TGTGCCAGCAGCTTAGGGGCAGTGGGAGGGCCCCCAGATACGCAGTATTTT. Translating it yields CASSLGAVGGPPDTQYF.

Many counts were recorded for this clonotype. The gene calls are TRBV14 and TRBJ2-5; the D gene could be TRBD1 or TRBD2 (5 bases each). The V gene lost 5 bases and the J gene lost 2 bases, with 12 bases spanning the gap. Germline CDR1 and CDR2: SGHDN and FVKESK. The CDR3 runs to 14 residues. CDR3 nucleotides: TGTGCCAGCAGCTCACCGGGACGGCAAGAGACCCAGTACTTC. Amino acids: CASSSPGRQETQYF.

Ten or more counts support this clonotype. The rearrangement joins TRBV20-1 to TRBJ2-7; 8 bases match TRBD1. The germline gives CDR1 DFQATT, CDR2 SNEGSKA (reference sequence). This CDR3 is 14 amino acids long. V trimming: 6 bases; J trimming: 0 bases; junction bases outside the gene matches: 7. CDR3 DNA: TGCAGTGCGGCCCGACAGGGGAGCTCCTACGAGCAGTACTTC. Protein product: CSAARQGSSYEQYF.

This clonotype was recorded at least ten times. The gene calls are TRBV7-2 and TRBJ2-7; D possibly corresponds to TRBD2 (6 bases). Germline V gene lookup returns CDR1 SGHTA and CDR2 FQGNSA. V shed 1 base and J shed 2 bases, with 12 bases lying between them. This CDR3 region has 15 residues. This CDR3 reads CASSLEPGEAYEQYF. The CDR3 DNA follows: TGTGCCAGCAGCTTAGAACCGGGAGAGGCCTACGAGCAGTACTTC. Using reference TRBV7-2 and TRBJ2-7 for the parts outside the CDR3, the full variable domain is GAGVSQSPSNKVTEKGKDVELRCDPISGHTALYWYRQSLGQGLEFLIYFQGNSAPDKSGLPSDRFSAERTGGSVSTLTIQRTQQEDSAVYLCASSLEPGEAYEQYFGPGTRLTVT.

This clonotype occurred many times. CDR3 amino acids: CASRRDRTHNEKLFF. CDR3 in DNA: TGTGCCAGCAGACGCGACAGGACTCATAATGAAAAACTGTTTTTT. The chain uses TRBV12-3 or TRBV12-4 and TRBJ1-4; D is perhaps TRBD1 (6 bases). V was trimmed by 6 bases and J by 4 bases, leaving 15 bases between them. The CDR3 loop spans 15 amino acids.

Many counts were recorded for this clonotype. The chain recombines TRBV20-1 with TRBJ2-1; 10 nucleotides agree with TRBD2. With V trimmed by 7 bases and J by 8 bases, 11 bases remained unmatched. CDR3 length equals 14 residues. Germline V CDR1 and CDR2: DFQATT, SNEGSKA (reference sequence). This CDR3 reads CSGRSGRGGDEQFF. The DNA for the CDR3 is TGCAGTGGCAGGAGCGGGAGGGGGGGAGATGAGCAGTTCTTC.

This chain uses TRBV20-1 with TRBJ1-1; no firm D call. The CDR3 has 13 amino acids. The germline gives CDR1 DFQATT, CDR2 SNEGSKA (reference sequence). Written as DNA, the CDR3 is TGCAGCTCCGGCCAGGCTCTGGGCACTGAAGCTTTCTTT. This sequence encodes CSSGQALGTEAFF.

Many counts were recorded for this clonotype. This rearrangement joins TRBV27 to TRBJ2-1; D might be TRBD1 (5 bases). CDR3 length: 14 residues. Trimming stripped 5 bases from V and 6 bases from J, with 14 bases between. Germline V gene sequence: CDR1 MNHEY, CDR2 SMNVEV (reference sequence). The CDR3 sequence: CASSVGVLGNEQFF. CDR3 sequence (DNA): TGTGCCAGCAGTGTAGGGGTATTAGGCAATGAGCAGTTCTTC.

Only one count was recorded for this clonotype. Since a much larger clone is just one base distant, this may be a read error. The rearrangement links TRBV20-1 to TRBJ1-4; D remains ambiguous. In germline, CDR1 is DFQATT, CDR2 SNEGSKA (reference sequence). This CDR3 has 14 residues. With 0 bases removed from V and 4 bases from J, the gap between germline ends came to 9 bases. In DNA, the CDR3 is TGCAGTGCTAGAGAAGGGCCGGTTAATGAAAAACTGTTTTTT. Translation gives CSAREGPVNEKLFF.

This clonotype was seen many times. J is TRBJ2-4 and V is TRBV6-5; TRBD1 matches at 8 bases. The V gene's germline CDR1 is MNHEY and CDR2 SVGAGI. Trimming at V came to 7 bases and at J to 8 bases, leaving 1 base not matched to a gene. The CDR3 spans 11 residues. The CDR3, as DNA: TGTGCCAGCAAACAGGGGGACATTCAGTACTTC. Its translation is CASKQGDIQYF.

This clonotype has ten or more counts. The CDR3: CASSQWTEETQYF. The CDR3 nucleotides read TGTGCCAGCAGCCAATGGACAGAAGAGACCCAGTACTTC. The gene calls are TRBV14 and TRBJ2-5; tentatively, D is TRBD1 (6 bases). V was trimmed by 2 bases and J by 3 bases, leaving 7 bases between them. The CDR3 sequence is 13 residues long. Per germline, CDR1 SGHDN and CDR2 FVKESK.

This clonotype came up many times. CDR3: CANIDTQYF. The CDR3 DNA reads TGTGCCAATATAGATACGCAGTATTTT. J is TRBJ2-3 and V is TRBV21-1. TRBV21-1 is termed a pseudogene. The CDR3 has 9 amino acids.